The clone carrying this TCR beta chain has only a few counts. What it binds is unknown. Each CDR3 protein gets one entry after TCRdb re-called the RT-PCR reads with MiXCR. The table has 200,000 to 300,000 distinct CDR3 sequences, 12% seen once. These data originate in a study of response to subunit inactivated influenza vaccine. Findings of the study overall: Authors suggested seasonal influenza vaccinations each recruit few new T cells.

The V end was cut by 4 bases, the J end by 6 bases, with 19 bases between. The length of the CDR3 is 14 residues. Germline lookup yields CDR1 DFQATT and CDR2 SNEGSKA (reference sequence). This material consisted of non-naive T cells sorted from PBMCs, taken 14 days before vaccination. The genes are TRBV20-1 and TRBJ2-7; D is perhaps TRBD2 (7 bases). The sequence was obtained from a man in his fifties who received an inactivated influenza vaccine. The CDR3 DNA sequence: TGCAGTGCTACCTTCCACGGGGGGCGCTCCGAGCAGTACTTC. Residues: CSATFHGGRSEQYF.